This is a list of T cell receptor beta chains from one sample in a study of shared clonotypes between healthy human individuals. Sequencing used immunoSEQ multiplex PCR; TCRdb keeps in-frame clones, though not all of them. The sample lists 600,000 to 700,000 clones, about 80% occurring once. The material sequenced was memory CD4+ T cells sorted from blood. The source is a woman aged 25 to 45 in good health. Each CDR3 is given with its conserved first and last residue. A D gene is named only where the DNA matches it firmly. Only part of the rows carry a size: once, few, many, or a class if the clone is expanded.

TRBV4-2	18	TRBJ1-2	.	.	TGTGCCAGCAGCCAAGTTTCCAGGCGGGACACCAGAAACTATGGCTACACCTTC	CASSQVSRRDTRNYGYTF
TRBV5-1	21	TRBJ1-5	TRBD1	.	TGCGCCAGCAGCTTGGCCGGTGCTGACAGGGGGCTAAACGATAGCAATCAGCCCCAGCATTTT	CASSLAGADRGLNDSNQPQHF
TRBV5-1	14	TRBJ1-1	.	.	TGCGCCAGCAGCCCTCGGACTCAGAACACTGAAGCTTTCTTT	CASSPRTQNTEAFF
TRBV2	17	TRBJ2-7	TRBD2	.	TGTGCCAGCAGTAAACGGAGACTAGCGGGAGGCTCCTACGAGCAGTACTTC	CASSKRRLAGGSYEQYF
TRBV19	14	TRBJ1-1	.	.	TGTGCCAGTACCTCCGGTCCAGGCGCGACTGAAGCTTTCTTT	CASTSGPGATEAFF
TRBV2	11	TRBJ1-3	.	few	TGTGCCAGCAGTGGAGAGGCCACCATATATTTT	CASSGEATIYF
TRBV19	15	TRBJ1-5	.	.	TGTGCCAGTAGTATTTTGCAAAGGGGTAGTCAGCCCCAGCATTTT	CASSILQRGSQPQHF
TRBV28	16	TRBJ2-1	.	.	TGTGCCAGCAGTTTGTCCCCCCGAACTCCGAGAGGAGAGCAGTTCTTC	CASSLSPRTPRGEQFF
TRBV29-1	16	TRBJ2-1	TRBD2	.	TGCAGCGTCGCCCACCTGGCGGGAGGGTTCTACAATGAGCAGTTCTTC	CSVAHLAGGFYNEQFF
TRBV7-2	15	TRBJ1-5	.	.	TGTGCCAGCAGCCTTCTGTGGGGGGCTGATCAGCCCCAGCATTTT	CASSLLWGADQPQHF
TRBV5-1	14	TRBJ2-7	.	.	TGCGCCAGCAGCTTGTCTGCTCACACCTACGAGCAGTACTTC	CASSLSAHTYEQYF
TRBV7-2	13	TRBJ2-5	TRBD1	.	TGTGCCAGCAGTTACAGGGGGCGCGAGACCCAGTACTTC	CASSYRGRETQYF
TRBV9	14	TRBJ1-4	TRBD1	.	TGTGCCAGCAGCGCAAGGACAGGGGGAGAAAAACTGTTTTTT	CASSARTGGEKLFF
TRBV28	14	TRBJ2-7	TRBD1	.	TGTGCCAGCAGTTCTGGACAGGGGGCCAACGAGCAGTACTTC	CASSSGQGANEQYF
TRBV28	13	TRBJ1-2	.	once	TGTGCCAGCAGTTCCAGGGGCGCCGGTGGCTACACCTTC	CASSSRGAGGYTF
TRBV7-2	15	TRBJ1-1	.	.	TGTGCCAGCAGCTCCTTCCTTCGGGGGGACACTGAAGCTTTCTTT	CASSSFLRGDTEAFF